Listed here are 23 T cell receptor beta chains from one sample, sequenced in a study of CD8+ T cells in alopecia areata. Treatment meaning: oral pan-JAK inhibitor, 5-10 mg twice daily. Extracted RNA was reverse transcribed into cDNA, the sequencing template. Sequenced by immunoSEQ multiplex PCR; TCRdb stores in-frame clones only, minus some. The sample yields around 210,000 clones, under 70% seen once. The sample was CD4+ T cells sorted from blood, taken at week 4, from a patient treated with tofacitinib. The origin of the receptors is a human donor with alopecia areata.

V usage is TRBV7-2 and J usage is TRBJ1-2, with D tentatively TRBD1 (6 bases). Germline CDR1 SGHTA, CDR2 FQGNSA. The length of the CDR3 is 14 residues. Trimming left V 3 bases short and J 1 base short, with 9 bases between. The CDR3 reads CASSFGGRNYGYTF. The CDR3 DNA follows: TGTGCCAGCAGCTTTGGGGGCCGTAACTATGGCTACACCTTC.

This clone has just a few counts. Other DNA sequences in this sample translate to the same CDR3. The chain carries TRBV9 and TRBJ2-5, with a weak D call TRBD2 (6 bases). Germline CDR1 SGDLS, CDR2 YYNGEE. V gave up 3 bases and J gave up 3 bases, with 12 bases separating them. This CDR3 is built from 14 residues. The CDR3 reads CASSASTGEETQYF. The CDR3 DNA follows: TGTGCCAGCAGCGCCTCAACGGGGGAAGAGACCCAGTACTTC.

This chain connects TRBV29-1 to TRBJ2-1, with 8 bases identical to TRBD2. V was clipped by 4 bases and J by 6 bases; unmatched bases: 14. The CDR3 contains 16 residues. Germline V CDR1 and CDR2: SQVTM, ANQGSEA. The CDR3 loop is CSVGERRGAGGNEQFF. CDR3 bases: TGCAGCGTTGGGGAACGTAGGGGGGCGGGAGGCAATGAGCAGTTCTTC.

V gene TRBV29-1 combines with J gene TRBJ1-2; 10 positions match TRBD1. This CDR3 has 11 amino acids. Germline V gene lookup returns CDR1 SQVTM and CDR2 ANQGSEA. The trim removed 7 bases at V and 8 bases at J, leaving 4 bases unmatched. The DNA of the CDR3 is TGCAGCGGGGGACAGGGGCAGGGCTACACCTTC. It encodes CSGGQGQGYTF.

The CDR3 bases are TGTGCCAGTAGTGCCAGAGGGGGCGCTGGATCCTACGAGCAGTACTTC. Its translation is CASSARGGAGSYEQYF. The chain uses TRBV19 and TRBJ2-7, with 7 bases aligning to TRBD1. Looked up from germline, CDR1 is LNHDA and CDR2 is SQIVND (reference sequence). This CDR3 has 16 amino acids. V gave up 5 bases and J gave up 1 base; unmatched junction bases: 11.

This clone was observed a few times. The chain uses TRBV23-1 and TRBJ1-2, with TRBD1 identical over 11 bases. TRBV23-1 is an open reading frame whose function is uncertain. The CDR3 covers 16 residues. Losses at the gene ends were 6 bases for V and 8 bases for J; bases not matched to a gene: 14. CDR3 bases: TGCGCCAGCAGCCAAGATAGGACAGGGGGCGGTGAAGGCTACACCTTC. Protein: CASSQDRTGGGEGYTF.

CDR3 region: CSVAGQGHGYTF. As DNA, the CDR3 is TGCAGCGTTGCGGGACAGGGGCATGGCTACACCTTC. The chain joins TRBV29-1 to TRBJ1-2; 10 bases line up with TRBD1. V dropped 4 bases and J dropped 6; count of bases not matched to a gene: 2. The CDR3 runs 12 residues. In germline, CDR1 is SQVTM, CDR2 ANQGSEA.

This clone was recorded at least ten times. V and J are TRBV27 and TRBJ2-4; possibly TRBD1 for D (5 bases). Trimming took off 8 bases at V and 2 bases at J, with 22 bases between the two ends. The CDR3 has 17 residues. Germline assignment: CDR1 MNHEY and CDR2 SMNVEV (reference sequence). DNA for the CDR3: TGTGCCAGCGCGTGGAAGGCAGGGTCCGTGACCAAAAACATTCAGTACTTC. This sequence encodes CASAWKAGSVTKNIQYF.

Worth noting for this clone: This specimen includes other DNA sequences encoding the same CDR3. The gene calls are TRBV5-1 and TRBJ2-3; D ambiguous. Germline V gene lookup returns CDR1 SGHRS and CDR2 YFSETQ. The V gene lost 0 bases and the J gene lost 6 bases, with 5 bases spanning the gap. This CDR3 spans 12 amino acids. In DNA, the CDR3 is TGCGCCAGCAGCTTGGGGCAGGATACGCAGTATTTT. It codes for CASSLGQDTQYF. The whole variable domain, filled in from reference TRBV5-1 and TRBJ2-3, reads KAGVTQTPRYLIKTRGQQVTLSCSPISGHRSVSWYQQTPGQGLQFLFEYFSETQRNKGNFPGRFSGRQFSNSRSEMNVSTLELGDSALYLCASSLGQDTQYFGPGTRLTVL.

This clone came up once. The same CDR3 arises from other DNA sequences in this sample as well. This rearrangement joins TRBV18 to TRBJ2-1; the D gene could be TRBD1 or TRBD2 (6 bases each). The CDR3 length is 16 residues. The V gene lost 0 bases and the J gene lost 0 bases, with 9 bases spanning the gap. CDR1 is KGHSH, CDR2 LQKENI, per germline. The CDR3 DNA is TGTGCCAGCTCACCACCAGGGGGGAGCTCCTACAATGAGCAGTTCTTC. This gives the protein CASSPPGGSSYNEQFF.

This clone was picked up a small number of times. This chain uses TRBV29-1 with TRBJ2-5, with D perhaps TRBD1 (7 bases). Looked up from germline, CDR1 is SQVTM and CDR2 is ANQGSEA. The CDR3 runs 12 residues. The germline V and J ends were trimmed by 7 bases and 4 bases, with 13 bases remaining between them. In nucleotides, the CDR3 is TGCAGCGGCTCGGAGGGGGCAGAGACCCAGTACTTC. Protein: CSGSEGAETQYF.

The chain recombines TRBV2 with TRBJ2-7; D is possibly TRBD1 (5 bases). Germline V gives CDR1 SNHLY, CDR2 FYNNEI. This CDR3 has 12 residues. V was pared by 7 bases and J by 2 bases, with 9 bases between. The CDR3: CASNQGAYEQYF. CDR3 in DNA: TGTGCCAGCAACCAGGGTGCCTACGAGCAGTACTTC. The full variable domain, its missing parts supplied by reference TRBV2 and TRBJ2-7, is EPEVTQTPSHQVTQMGQEVILRCVPISNHLYFYWYRQILGQKVEFLVSFYNNEISEKSEIFDDQFSVERPDGSNFTLKIRSTKLEDSAMYFCASNQGAYEQYFGPGTRLTVT.

This clone appeared a single time. V and J are TRBV30 and TRBJ1-1, with a weak D call TRBD1 (6 bases). This CDR3 is 13 amino acids long. CDR1 and CDR2 (germline): GTSNPN, SVGIG (reference sequence). V was pared by 1 base and J by 1 base, with 7 bases between. CDR3 loop: CAWSATGNTEAFF. In DNA, the CDR3 is TGTGCCTGGAGTGCGACAGGGAACACTGAAGCTTTCTTT.

This chain connects TRBV4-3 to TRBJ1-6, with D hard to call. The CDR3 is 14 amino acids. The germline V gene encodes CDR1 LGHNA and CDR2 YSLEER. V was pared by 8 bases and J by 6 bases, with 14 bases between. CDR3 in amino acids: CASASTDTNSPLHF. CDR3 coding DNA: TGCGCCAGCGCCTCTACAGATACTAATTCACCCCTCCACTTT.

The chain recombines TRBV5-1 with TRBJ1-4; weak D call: TRBD1 (5 bases). V lost 0 bases, J lost 7 bases, and 7 bases lay in between. The CDR3 covers 13 residues. Germline assignment: CDR1 SGHRS and CDR2 YFSETQ. For the CDR3, the DNA is TGCGCCAGCAGCTTGGGCGGGGCTGAAAAACTGTTTTTT. It codes for CASSLGGAEKLFF.

V and J are TRBV5-1 and TRBJ1-1; D might be TRBD1 (6 bases). The ends were cut back, 0 bases at V and 1 base at J, with 7 bases in the middle. Germline CDR1 reads SGHRS; CDR2 reads YFSETQ. This CDR3 is 14 amino acids long. Written as DNA, the CDR3 is TGCGCCAGCAGCTTGGCGACAGGGAACACTGAAGCTTTCTTT. It encodes CASSLATGNTEAFF.

About this clone itself: Compared with germline, one end of the junction differs, possibly owing to a read error. The J gene is TRBJ2-3, the V gene TRBV5-4; either TRBD1 or TRBD2 may fit D (6 bases each). The germline CDR1 and CDR2 sequences are SGHNT and YYREEE (reference sequence). The CDR3 has 13 residues. As DNA, the CDR3 is TGTGCCAGCAGCGCCTCTATAACGGGGGCCGGTCTTTTT. Its protein product is CASSASITGAGLF.

CDR3 nucleotide sequence: TGTGCCAGCAGCCCAAAGGCAGGGTACGAGGAAAAACTGTTTTTT. It translates to CASSPKAGYEEKLFF. The chain joins TRBV7-6 to TRBJ1-4; tentatively, D is TRBD1 (5 bases). This CDR3 region has 15 residues. The germline gives CDR1 SGHVS, CDR2 FNYEAQ. V gave up 5 bases and J gave up 8 bases, with 18 bases separating them.

CDR3 nucleotides: TGTGCCAGTAGCCGGACAGGAGTTAATTCACCCCTCCACTTT. Its translation is CASSRTGVNSPLHF. This chain uses TRBV19 with TRBJ1-6; 7 bases agree with TRBD1. V lost 6 bases, J lost 6 bases, and 5 bases stayed unmatched. From germline, CDR1 is LNHDA and CDR2 SQIVND (reference sequence). The CDR3 loop spans 14 amino acids. The full variable domain, with the rest looked up from reference TRBV19 and TRBJ1-6, is DGGITQSPKYLFRKEGQNVTLSCEQNLNHDAMYWYRQDPGQGLRLIYYSQIVNDFQKGDIAEGYSVSREKKESFPLTVTSAQKNPTAFYLCASSRTGVNSPLHFGNGTRLTVT.

The J gene is TRBJ1-5, the V gene TRBV11-2; D might be TRBD1 (5 bases). Trimming removed 5 bases at V and 6 bases at J, with 11 bases between. This CDR3 contains 13 residues. Looked up from germline, CDR1 is SGHAT and CDR2 is FQNNGV. The CDR3 spells CASSQGEVQPQHF. The CDR3 DNA reads TGTGCCAGCAGCCAAGGGGAGGTTCAGCCCCAGCATTTT.

This chain links TRBV19 with TRBJ2-2; weak D call: TRBD2 (5 bases). The CDR3 has 12 amino acids. Germline V gene data show CDR1 as LNHDA and CDR2 as SQIVND (reference sequence). The V and J ends lost 6 bases and 7 bases respectively, with 9 bases between them. CDR3 sequence: CASSRGIGELFF. The CDR3, as DNA: TGTGCCAGTAGCCGGGGAATCGGGGAGCTGTTTTTT. Full variable domain (rest looked up from reference TRBV19 and TRBJ2-2): DGGITQSPKYLFRKEGQNVTLSCEQNLNHDAMYWYRQDPGQGLRLIYYSQIVNDFQKGDIAEGYSVSREKKESFPLTVTSAQKNPTAFYLCASSRGIGELFFGEGSRLTVL.

V gene TRBV11-3 combines with J gene TRBJ2-1, with D possibly matching TRBD2 (5 bases). The length of the CDR3 is 13 residues. V lost 0 bases, J lost 8 bases, and 8 bases lay in between. The V gene's germline CDR1 is SGHNT and CDR2 YENEEA. CDR3 DNA sequence: TGTGCCAGCAGCTTAGACGGGGTGGATGAGCAGTTCTTC. It translates to CASSLDGVDEQFF. Complete variable domain (other parts from reference TRBV11-3 and TRBJ2-1): EAGVVQSPRYKIIEKKQPVAFWCNPISGHNTLYWYLQNLGQGPELLIRYENEEAVDDSQLPKDRFSAERLKGVDSTLKIQPAELGDSAVYLCASSLDGVDEQFFGPGTRLTVL.

There are a few counts of this clone. The chain is built from TRBV28 and TRBJ1-1; TRBD1 aligns across 9 bases. This CDR3 has 13 residues. V gave up 2 bases and J gave up 14 bases; unmatched junction bases: 9. Looked up from germline, CDR1 is MDHEN and CDR2 is SYDVKM. The CDR3 region has the DNA TGTGCCAGCAGTTTACGACAGGGGGACCTTCCATTCTTT. This encodes CASSLRQGDLPFF.